The clone carrying this T cell receptor (beta chain) occurred many times. Its antigen is currently unknown. TCRdb called the reads again in MiXCR, with one record for every CDR3 protein. The sample yields around 300,000 distinct CDR3 sequences, roughly 26% seen once. This sample is drawn from a study of T cell repertoires in cytomegalovirus infection. About the research overall: Public signatures in TCR beta pointed to CMV infection and matching HLA type.

Study conclusions and caveats: In two of eight donors, the top clonotype was HLA-C-restricted CMV-specific.

The material sequenced was PBMCs. This receptor was taken from a human donor in good health (CMV status not recorded). Some clones in this sample may be carry-over from other donors' samples.

CDR3 amino acids: CASSLRDSAYNEQFF. The CDR3 DNA sequence: TGTGCCAGCAGCTTAAGGGACAGCGCCTACAATGAGCAGTTCTTC. The chain carries TRBV7-3 and TRBJ2-1; 7 nucleotides align to TRBD1. The CDR3 extends over 15 amino acids. Germline V gene lookup returns CDR1 SGHTA and CDR2 FQGTGA. Losses at the gene ends were 1 base for V and 2 bases for J; bases not matched to a gene: 2.